This passage covers 13 T cell receptor beta chains from one sample sequenced in a study of blood T cells in healthy people across ages. With a J-beta primer mix and a sample-barcoded 5' primer, a second PCR ran about 6 to 11 cycles. TCRdb redid the calling of the 5' RACE reads with MiXCR, one entry per CDR3 protein. This repertoire shows some 1.7 million distinct CDR3 sequences, 28% found once; its top ten account for roughly 8%. Sequences were obtained from blood. The receptors were sampled from a woman aged 25 to 39 in good health.

The sample holds many counts of this clonotype. V gene TRBV9 combines with J gene TRBJ2-4, with D possibly being TRBD1 (6 bases). CDR1 SGDLS and CDR2 YYNGEE come from the germline V gene. This CDR3 is 15 amino acids long. V dropped 3 bases and J dropped 3 bases, with 13 bases sitting between them. CDR3 nucleotides: TGTGCCAGCAGCGAACCGGGACAACTCAAAAACATTCAGTACTTC. Its translation: CASSEPGQLKNIQYF. Complete variable domain (other parts from reference TRBV9 and TRBJ2-4): DSGVTQTPKHLITATGQRVTLRCSPRSGDLSVYWYQQSLDQGLQFLIQYYNGEERAKGNILERFSAQQFPDLHSELNLSSLELGDSALYFCASSEPGQLKNIQYFGAGTRLSVL.

The J gene is TRBJ2-3, the V gene TRBV29-1, with 8 bases aligning to TRBD2. J lost 4 bases, V lost 7 bases, and 10 bases had no gene match. From germline, CDR1 is SQVTM and CDR2 ANQGSEA. CDR3 length equals 14 residues. The CDR3 DNA reads as TGCAGCGCTTCCTCGACTAGCGTTTCAGATACGCAGTATTTT. Translation gives CSASSTSVSDTQYF.

The rearrangement joins TRBV2 to TRBJ1-4; D is uncertain. This CDR3 comprises 14 residues. V was shortened by 0 bases and J by 8 bases, with 10 bases between the two germline ends. The germline V gene encodes CDR1 SNHLY and CDR2 FYNNEI. The CDR3 reads CASSEASGAEKLFF. In DNA form, the CDR3 reads TGTGCCAGCAGTGAAGCATCAGGCGCGGAAAAACTGTTTTTT. The entire variable domain, with the rest obtained from reference TRBV2 and TRBJ1-4, is as follows: EPEVTQTPSHQVTQMGQEVILRCVPISNHLYFYWYRQILGQKVEFLVSFYNNEISEKSEIFDDQFSVERPDGSNFTLKIRSTKLEDSAMYFCASSEASGAEKLFFGSGTQLSVL.

J is TRBJ1-1 and V is TRBV5-1; tentatively, D is TRBD1 (5 bases). V was pared by 0 bases and J by 4 bases, with 10 bases between. Germline CDR1 and CDR2: SGHRS and YFSETQ. The CDR3 is made up of 14 amino acids. Here the CDR3 reads CASSLGQGITEAFF. In DNA, the CDR3 is TGCGCCAGCAGCTTGGGTCAGGGAATCACTGAAGCTTTCTTT.

The J gene is TRBJ1-1, the V gene TRBV30; D gene uncertain. Trimming pared 0 bases from V and 3 bases from J, leaving 8 bases between. The germline V gene encodes CDR1 GTSNPN and CDR2 SVGIG (reference sequence). The CDR3 is 13 amino acids. The CDR3 bases are TGTGCCTGGAGTGTGCTGGGAGACACTGAAGCTTTCTTT. Translated, it gives CAWSVLGDTEAFF.

CDR3 region: CASSPPQGRSYNEQFF. The CDR3 DNA follows: TGTGCCAGCAGTCCCCCCCAGGGGCGCTCCTACAATGAGCAGTTCTTC. This sequence joins TRBV25-1 and TRBJ2-1, with TRBD1 as a possible D gene (6 bases). Germline V gene lookup returns CDR1 MGHDK and CDR2 SYGVNS. V was cut by 5 bases and J by 0 bases, with 14 bases left in between. This CDR3 has 16 amino acids.

This clonotype came up a few times. CDR3 coding DNA: TGTGCCAGCAGTTTAGGGGGACAGGCGCGGCACACCTTC. Translation gives CASSLGGQARHTF. V is TRBV12-3 or TRBV12-4 and J is TRBJ1-2, with 8 positions matching TRBD1. V dropped 1 base and J dropped 12; count of bases not matched to a gene: 7. The CDR3 runs 13 residues.

This clonotype has just a few counts. This rearrangement joins TRBV7-9 to TRBJ1-2, with D possibly being TRBD1 (5 bases). CDR3 length: 15 residues. V lost 5 bases and J lost 4, with 17 bases in between. CDR1 is SEHNR, CDR2 FQNEAQ, per germline (reference sequence). The CDR3 DNA follows: TGTGCCAGCAGCCCTGGTCTGGGGGGAATCTATGGCTACACCTTC. Its translation is CASSPGLGGIYGYTF. The full variable domain, its missing parts supplied by reference TRBV7-9 and TRBJ1-2, is DTGVSQNPRHKITKRGQNVTFRCDPISEHNRLYWYRQTLGQGPEFLTYFQNEAQLEKSRLLSDRFSAERPKGSFSTLEIQRTEQGDSAMYLCASSPGLGGIYGYTFGSGTRLTVV.

In its sample, this clonotype was seen a few times. J is TRBJ1-1 and V is TRBV7-9; tentative D call: TRBD1 (6 bases). Looked up from germline, CDR1 is SEHNR and CDR2 is FQNEAQ (reference sequence). The CDR3 extends over 15 amino acids. V gave up 1 base and J gave up 5 bases, with 14 bases separating them. The CDR3 protein is CASSLGPGGQTEAFF. The CDR3 DNA follows: TGTGCCAGCAGCTTAGGGCCCGGGGGCCAAACTGAAGCTTTCTTT. Supplemented by reference TRBV7-9 and TRBJ1-1, the full variable domain reads DTGVSQNPRHKITKRGQNVTFRCDPISEHNRLYWYRQTLGQGPEFLTYFQNEAQLEKSRLLSDRFSAERPKGSFSTLEIQRTEQGDSAMYLCASSLGPGGQTEAFFGQGTRLTVV.

On this clonotype itself: The germline gene is not matched at one end of the junction; a read error may be the cause. V and J are TRBV7-2 and TRBJ2-1; 12 bases match TRBD2. The CDR3 runs to 16 residues. Germline V CDR1 and CDR2: SGHTA, FQGNSA. This chain's CDR3 is CASGFKTSGGYNEQFF. Written as DNA, the CDR3 is TGTGCCAGCGGCTTCAAGACTAGCGGGGGTTACAATGAGCAGTTCTTC.

Concerning this clonotype itself: A read error is possible here, since a much larger clone lies one base away. This rearrangement joins TRBV7-9 to TRBJ2-7; D gene ambiguous. This CDR3 region has 12 residues. Germline loops: CDR1 SEHNR, CDR2 FQNEAQ (reference sequence). This CDR3 reads CASSSDGGERYF. As DNA, the CDR3 is TGTGCCAGCAGCTCGGACGGTGGCGAGCGGTACTTC.

In this sample, this clonotype turned up many times. The V and J genes are TRBV20-1 and TRBJ2-1, with D possibly TRBD2 on 6 matching bases. CDR3 length: 12 residues. CDR1 is DFQATT and CDR2 is SNEGSKA in the germline V gene (reference sequence). Trimming removed 6 bases at V and 3 bases at J, with 9 bases between. The DNA for the CDR3 is TGCAGTGCCCAGACTAGCTACAATGAGCAGTTCTTC. It yields the protein CSAQTSYNEQFF.

V and J are TRBV3-1 and TRBJ1-2, with TRBD1 matching 10 bases. This CDR3 has 13 amino acids. V shed 8 bases and J 4 bases; nucleotides not matched to a gene: 4. Germline lookup yields CDR1 LGHDT and CDR2 YNNKEL (reference sequence). Here the CDR3 DNA reads TGTGCCAGCGGGACAGGGGTCCTCTATGGCTACACCTTC. As protein: CASGTGVLYGYTF.